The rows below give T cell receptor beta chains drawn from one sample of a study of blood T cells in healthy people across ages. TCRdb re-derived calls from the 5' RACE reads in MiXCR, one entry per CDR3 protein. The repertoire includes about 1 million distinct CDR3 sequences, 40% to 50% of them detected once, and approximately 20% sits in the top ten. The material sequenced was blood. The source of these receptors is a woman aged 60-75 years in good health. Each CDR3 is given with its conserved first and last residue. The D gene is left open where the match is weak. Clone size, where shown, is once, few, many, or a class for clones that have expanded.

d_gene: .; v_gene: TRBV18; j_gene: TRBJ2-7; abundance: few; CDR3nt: TGTGCCAGCAGCCCTCGGAGGGCCTATGAGCAGTACTTC; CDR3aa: CASSPRRAYEQYF
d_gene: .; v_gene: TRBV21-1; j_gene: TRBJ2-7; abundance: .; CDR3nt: TGTGCCGCACAGAAGGGACGTGGGACAGACTCCTACGAGCAGTACTTC; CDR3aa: CAAQKGRGTDSYEQYF
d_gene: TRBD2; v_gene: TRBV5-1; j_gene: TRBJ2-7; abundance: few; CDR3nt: TGTGCCAGCAGCTCTGTAGCGGGAGGGCCCTACGAGCAGTACTTC; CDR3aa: CASSSVAGGPYEQYF
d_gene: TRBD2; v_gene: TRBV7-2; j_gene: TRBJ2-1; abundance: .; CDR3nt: TGTGCCAGCAGCTGGGGGAGGGGACTAGCGGGAGGCGCCTACAATGAGCAGTTCTTC; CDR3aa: CASSWGRGLAGGAYNEQFF
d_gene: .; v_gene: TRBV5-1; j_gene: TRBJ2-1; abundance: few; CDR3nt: TGCGCCAGCAACGAGATGGACAATGAGCAGTTCTTC; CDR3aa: CASNEMDNEQFF
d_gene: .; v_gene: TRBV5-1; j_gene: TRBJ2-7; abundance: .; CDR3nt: TGCGCCAGCAGCTTCCGCGACGGGGGCTACGAGCAGTACTTC; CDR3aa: CASSFRDGGYEQYF
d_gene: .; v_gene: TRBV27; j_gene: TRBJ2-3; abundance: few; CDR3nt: TGTGCCAGCAGCGGGCGAGTAGGCGGGGCTAGCACAGATACGCAGTATTTT; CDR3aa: CASSGRVGGASTDTQYF
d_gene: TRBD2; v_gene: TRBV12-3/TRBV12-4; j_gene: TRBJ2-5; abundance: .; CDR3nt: TGTGCCAGCAGCCTCGGGACTAGTGGATGGGAGCAGTACTTC; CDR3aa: CASSLGTSGWEQYF
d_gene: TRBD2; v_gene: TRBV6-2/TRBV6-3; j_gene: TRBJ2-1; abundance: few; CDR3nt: TGTGCCAGCAGTTACTCGGCTAGCGGCAATGAGCAGTTCTTC; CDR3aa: CASSYSASGNEQFF
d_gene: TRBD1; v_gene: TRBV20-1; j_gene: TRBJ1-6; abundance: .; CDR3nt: TGCAGTGCTCCTCACCCCGGACAGGGAGGTTCACCCCTCCACTTT; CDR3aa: CSAPHPGQGGSPLHF
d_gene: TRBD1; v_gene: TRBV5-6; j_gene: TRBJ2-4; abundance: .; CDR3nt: TGTGCCAGCAGCTTGGGGCGACGGACAGGGACAGGGGGGAACATTCAGTACTTC; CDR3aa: CASSLGRRTGTGGNIQYF
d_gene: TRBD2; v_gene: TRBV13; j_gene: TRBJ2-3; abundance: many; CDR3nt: TGTGCCAGCAGCAGACGGACTAGCGGGAGAGATACGCAGTATTTT; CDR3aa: CASSRRTSGRDTQYF
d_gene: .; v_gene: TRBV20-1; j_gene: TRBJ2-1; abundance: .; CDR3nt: TGCAGTGCTAGAGATTATAGGGGTAGCTCCTACAATGAGCAGTTCTTC; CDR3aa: CSARDYRGSSYNEQFF
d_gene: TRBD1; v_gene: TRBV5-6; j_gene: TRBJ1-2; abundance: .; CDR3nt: TGTGCCAGCAGCCCCCGGTCGGGACAGCTCTATGGCTACACCTTC; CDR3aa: CASSPRSGQLYGYTF
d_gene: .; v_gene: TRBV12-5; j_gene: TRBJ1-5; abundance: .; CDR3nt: TGTGCTAGTGGTTTTGGTCAGCCCCAGCATTTT; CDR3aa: CASGFGQPQHF
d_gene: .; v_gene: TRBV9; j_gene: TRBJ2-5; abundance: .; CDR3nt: TGTGCCAGCAGCCACGACAGGTCATACCCTGGGGAATACAAGCAGTACTTC; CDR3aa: CASSHDRSYPGEYKQYF
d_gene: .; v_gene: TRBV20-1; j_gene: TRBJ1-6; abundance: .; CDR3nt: TGCAGTGCTAGCCCTACAGGGCTCCTTTCTTCACCCCTCCACTTT; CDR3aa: CSASPTGLLSSPLHF
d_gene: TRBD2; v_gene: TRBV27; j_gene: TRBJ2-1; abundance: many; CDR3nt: TGTGCCAGCAGTTTAACTAGCGGGCCCTACAATGAGCAGTTCTTC; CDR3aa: CASSLTSGPYNEQFF
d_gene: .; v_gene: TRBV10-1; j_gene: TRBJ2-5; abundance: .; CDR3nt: TGCGCCAGCAGTGATAGACCACCCCCAGAGACCCAGTACTTC; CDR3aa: CASSDRPPPETQYF
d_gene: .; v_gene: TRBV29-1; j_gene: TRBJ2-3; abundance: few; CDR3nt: TGCAGCGTTGATGGGGGGCAGAACACAGATACGCAGTATTTT; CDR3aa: CSVDGGQNTDTQYF
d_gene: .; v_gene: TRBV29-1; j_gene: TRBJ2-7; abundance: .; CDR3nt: TGCAGCGTTTACCTTGGACACCTCTCCTACGAGCAGTACTTC; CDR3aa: CSVYLGHLSYEQYF
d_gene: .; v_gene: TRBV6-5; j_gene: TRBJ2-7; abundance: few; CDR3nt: TGTGCCAGCAGTTACTCGAGTCGTGGCCCCGAGGGGGTTAACTACGAGCAGTACTTC; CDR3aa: CASSYSSRGPEGVNYEQYF
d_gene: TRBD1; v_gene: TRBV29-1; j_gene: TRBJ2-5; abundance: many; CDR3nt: TGCAGCGTCCAGGACAGGTACCAAGAGACCCAGTACTTC; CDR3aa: CSVQDRYQETQYF